This entry concerns a single TCR beta chain. The source of the sample is a study of technical replicates of blood from a few donors. Data came from immunoSEQ multiplex PCR; TCRdb stores just in-frame clones and leaves some out. Altogether just over 95,000 clones are present, approximately 94% being singletons, with the ten largest covering over 0.25%. The ends were cut back, 8 bases at V and 8 bases at J, with 10 bases in the middle. In germline, CDR1 is SGHTA, CDR2 FQGNSA. This CDR3 is built from 11 residues. V gene TRBV7-2 combines with J gene TRBJ2-1; the D gene is possibly TRBD1 (5 bases). The clonotype was recovered from a human donor in good health. The sequencing input was T cells isolated from PBMCs. This CDR3 is CASALGDEQFF. Here the CDR3 DNA reads TGTGCCAGCGCGTTAGGGGATGAGCAGTTCTTC.